This T cell receptor (beta chain) is from a study of identical twins. Study-wide results and caveats: In beta out-of-frame sequences, the excess sharing between twins was weaker.

Points on this clonotype: Its antigen is currently unknown.

MiXCR was run by TCRdb on the 5' RACE reads, yielding one entry per CDR3 protein. This table has 250,000 to 350,000 distinct CDR3 sequences, 8.5% to 9.5% appearing once. The CDR3 spans 15 residues. CDR1 SGHAT and CDR2 FQNNGV come from the germline V gene. The V and J ends lost 5 bases and 6 bases, in that order; junction bases with no gene match: 8. This same sample was also part of a study on yellow fever vaccine responses in identical twins.

Sequencing was performed on CD8+ T cells sorted from blood. This receptor was taken from a woman aged 18-35 years in good health. V is TRBV11-2 and J is TRBJ2-1, with 9 bases fitting TRBD2. The CDR3 protein is CASSPPLAGSNEQFF. The CDR3 DNA sequence: TGTGCCAGCAGCCCCCCCCTAGCGGGGTCCAATGAGCAGTTCTTC.